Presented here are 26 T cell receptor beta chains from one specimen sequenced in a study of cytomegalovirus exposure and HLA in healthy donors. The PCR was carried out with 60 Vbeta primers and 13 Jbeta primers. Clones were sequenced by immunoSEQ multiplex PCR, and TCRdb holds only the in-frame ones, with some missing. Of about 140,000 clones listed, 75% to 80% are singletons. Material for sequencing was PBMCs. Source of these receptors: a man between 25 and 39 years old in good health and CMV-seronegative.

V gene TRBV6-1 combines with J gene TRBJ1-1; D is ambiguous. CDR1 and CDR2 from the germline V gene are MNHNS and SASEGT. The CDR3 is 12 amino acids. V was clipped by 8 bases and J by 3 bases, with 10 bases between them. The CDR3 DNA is TGTGCCAGCTGGCGTCGGGACACTGAAGCTTTCTTT. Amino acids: CASWRRDTEAFF.

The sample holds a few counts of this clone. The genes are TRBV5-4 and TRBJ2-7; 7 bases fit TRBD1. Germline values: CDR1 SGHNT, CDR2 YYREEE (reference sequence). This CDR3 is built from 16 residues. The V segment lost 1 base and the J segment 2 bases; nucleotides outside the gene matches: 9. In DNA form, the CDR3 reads TGTGCCAGCAGCTTGAACCCCGGGACAGCCCCCTACGAGCAGTACTTC. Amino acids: CASSLNPGTAPYEQYF.

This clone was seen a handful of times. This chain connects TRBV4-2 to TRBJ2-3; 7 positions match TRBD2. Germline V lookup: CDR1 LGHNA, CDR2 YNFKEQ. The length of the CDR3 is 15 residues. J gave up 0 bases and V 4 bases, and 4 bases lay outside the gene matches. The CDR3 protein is CASSPQRGSTDTQYF. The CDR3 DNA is TGTGCCAGCAGCCCCCAGCGGGGTAGCACAGATACGCAGTATTTT.

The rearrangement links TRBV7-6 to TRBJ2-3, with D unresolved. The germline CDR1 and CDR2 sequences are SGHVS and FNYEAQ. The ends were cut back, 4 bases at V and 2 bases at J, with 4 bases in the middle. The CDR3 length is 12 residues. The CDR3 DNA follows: TGTGCCAGCAGCTCACACACAGATACGCAGTATTTT. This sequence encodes CASSSHTDTQYF.

The CDR3 sequence: CASSELGGVVEQFF. Here the CDR3 DNA reads TGTGCCAGCAGTGAACTCGGCGGGGTGGTTGAGCAGTTCTTC. The chain uses TRBV6-1 and TRBJ2-1; weak D call: TRBD2 (6 bases). Trimming pared 2 bases from V and 9 bases from J, leaving 14 bases between. The CDR3 is made up of 14 amino acids. CDR1 is MNHNS, CDR2 SASEGT, per germline.

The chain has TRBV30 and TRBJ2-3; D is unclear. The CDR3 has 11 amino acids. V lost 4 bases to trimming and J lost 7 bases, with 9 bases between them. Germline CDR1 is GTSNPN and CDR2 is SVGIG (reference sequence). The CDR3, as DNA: TGTGCCTGGACTAGTAGCAATACGCAGTATTTT. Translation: CAWTSSNTQYF. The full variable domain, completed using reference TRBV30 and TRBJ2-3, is SQTIHQWPATLVQPVGSPLSLECTVEGTSNPNLYWYRQAAGRGLQLLFYSVGIGQISSEVPQNLSASRPQDRQFILSSKKLLLSDSGFYLCAWTSSNTQYFGPGTRLTVL.

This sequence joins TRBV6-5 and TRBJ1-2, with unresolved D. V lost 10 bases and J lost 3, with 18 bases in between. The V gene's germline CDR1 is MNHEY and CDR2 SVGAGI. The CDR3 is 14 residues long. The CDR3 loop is CATVPGGGYYGYTF. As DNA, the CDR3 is TGTGCCACTGTTCCTGGAGGCGGCTACTATGGCTACACCTTC.

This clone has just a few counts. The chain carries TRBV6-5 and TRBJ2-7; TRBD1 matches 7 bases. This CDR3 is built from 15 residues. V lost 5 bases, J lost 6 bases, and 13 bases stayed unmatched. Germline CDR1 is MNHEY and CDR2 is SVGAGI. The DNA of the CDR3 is TGTGCCAGCAGTCGCTCTACCGGGACAGTAACCGAGCAGTACTTC. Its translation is CASSRSTGTVTEQYF.

Here the CDR3 reads CASSPTSGSSYEQYF. In nucleotides, the CDR3 is TGCGCCAGCAGCCCAACTAGCGGGAGCTCCTACGAGCAGTACTTC. V gene TRBV4-1 combines with J gene TRBJ2-7, with 11 bases fitting TRBD2. The CDR3 consists of 15 residues. CDR1 is MGHRA and CDR2 is YSYEKL in the germline V gene. J gave up 0 bases and V 4 bases, and 2 bases lay outside the gene matches.

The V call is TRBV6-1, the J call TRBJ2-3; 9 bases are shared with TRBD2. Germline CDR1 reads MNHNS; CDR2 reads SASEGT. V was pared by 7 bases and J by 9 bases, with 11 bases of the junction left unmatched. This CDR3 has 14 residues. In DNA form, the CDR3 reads TGTGCCAGCAAAGGCGGGAGGGTTACATGGACGCAGTATTTT. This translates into CASKGGRVTWTQYF.

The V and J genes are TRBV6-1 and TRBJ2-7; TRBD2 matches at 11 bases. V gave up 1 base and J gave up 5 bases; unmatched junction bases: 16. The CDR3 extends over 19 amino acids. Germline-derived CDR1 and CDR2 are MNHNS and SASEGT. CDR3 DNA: TGTGCCAGCAGTGAAGATCTACTAGCGGGAGTCCGAAGAGGGAACGAGCAGTACTTC. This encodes CASSEDLLAGVRRGNEQYF.

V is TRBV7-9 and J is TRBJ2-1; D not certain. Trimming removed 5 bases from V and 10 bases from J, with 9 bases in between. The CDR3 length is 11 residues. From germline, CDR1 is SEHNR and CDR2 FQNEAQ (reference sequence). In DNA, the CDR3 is TGTGCCAGCAGCCCCCGGTACGAGCAGTTCTTC. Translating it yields CASSPRYEQFF.

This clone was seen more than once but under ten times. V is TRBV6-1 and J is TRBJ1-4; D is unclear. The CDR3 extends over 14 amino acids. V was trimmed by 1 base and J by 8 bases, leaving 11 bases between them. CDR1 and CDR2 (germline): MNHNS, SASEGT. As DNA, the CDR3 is TGTGCCAGCAGTGAAGTAGGAGTCGGGGAAAAACTGTTTTTT. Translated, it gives CASSEVGVGEKLFF.

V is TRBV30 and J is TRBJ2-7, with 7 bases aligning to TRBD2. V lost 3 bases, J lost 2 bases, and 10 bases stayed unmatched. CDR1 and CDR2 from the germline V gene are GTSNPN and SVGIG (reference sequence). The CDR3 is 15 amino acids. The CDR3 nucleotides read TGTGCCTGGAGAAAGACGGGAGGCCTAGCCTACGAGCAGTACTTC. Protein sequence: CAWRKTGGLAYEQYF. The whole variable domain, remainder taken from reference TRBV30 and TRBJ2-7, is SQTIHQWPATLVQPVGSPLSLECTVEGTSNPNLYWYRQAAGRGLQLLFYSVGIGQISSEVPQNLSASRPQDRQFILSSKKLLLSDSGFYLCAWRKTGGLAYEQYFGPGTRLTVT.

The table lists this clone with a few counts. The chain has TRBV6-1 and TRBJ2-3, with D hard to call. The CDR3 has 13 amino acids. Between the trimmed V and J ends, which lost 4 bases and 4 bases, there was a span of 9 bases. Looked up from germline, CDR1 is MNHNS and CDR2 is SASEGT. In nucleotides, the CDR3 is TGTGCCAGCAGTGGCAGCCTAGCAGATACGCAGTATTTT. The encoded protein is CASSGSLADTQYF.

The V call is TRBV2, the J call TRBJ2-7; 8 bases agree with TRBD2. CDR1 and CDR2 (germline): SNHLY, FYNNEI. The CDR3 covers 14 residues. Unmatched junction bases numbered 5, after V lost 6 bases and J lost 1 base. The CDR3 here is CASRRTSSSYEQYF. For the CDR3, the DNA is TGTGCCAGCAGACGGACTAGCTCTTCCTACGAGCAGTACTTC.

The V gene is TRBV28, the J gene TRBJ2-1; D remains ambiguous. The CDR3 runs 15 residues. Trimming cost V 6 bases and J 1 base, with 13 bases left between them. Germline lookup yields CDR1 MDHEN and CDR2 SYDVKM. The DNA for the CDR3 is TGTGCCAGCAGCACGCCCGGTGGTTCCTACAATGAGCAGTTCTTC. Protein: CASSTPGGSYNEQFF. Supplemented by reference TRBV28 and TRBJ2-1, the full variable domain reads DVKVTQSSRYLVKRTGEKVFLECVQDMDHENMFWYRQDPGLGLRLIYFSYDVKMKEKGDIPEGYSVSREKKERFSLILESASTNQTSMYLCASSTPGGSYNEQFFGPGTRLTVL.

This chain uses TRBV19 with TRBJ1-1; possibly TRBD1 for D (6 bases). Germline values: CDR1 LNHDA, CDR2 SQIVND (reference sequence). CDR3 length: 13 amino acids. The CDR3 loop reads CGGQQGISTEAFF. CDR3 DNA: TGTGGCGGTCAACAGGGCATTTCCACTGAAGCTTTCTTT.

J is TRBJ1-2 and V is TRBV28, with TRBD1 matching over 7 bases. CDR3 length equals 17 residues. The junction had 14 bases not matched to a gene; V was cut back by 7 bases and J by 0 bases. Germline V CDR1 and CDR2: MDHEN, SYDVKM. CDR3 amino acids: CASIRAGTGEANYGYTF. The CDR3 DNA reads TGTGCCAGCATTCGGGCTGGAACAGGGGAAGCTAACTATGGCTACACCTTC.

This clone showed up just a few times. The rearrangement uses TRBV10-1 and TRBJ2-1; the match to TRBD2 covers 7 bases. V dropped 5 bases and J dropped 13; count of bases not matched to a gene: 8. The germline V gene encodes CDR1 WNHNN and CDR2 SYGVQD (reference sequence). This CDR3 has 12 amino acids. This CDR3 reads CASSPNRGDQFF. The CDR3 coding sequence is TGCGCCAGCAGTCCAAACCGGGGGGATCAGTTCTTC.

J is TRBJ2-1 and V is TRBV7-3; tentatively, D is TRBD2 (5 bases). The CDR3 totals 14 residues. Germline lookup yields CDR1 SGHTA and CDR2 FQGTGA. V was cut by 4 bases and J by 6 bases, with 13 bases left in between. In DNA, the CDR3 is TGTGCCAGCAGCTCGCAGAGGGAGTCCAATGAGCAGTTCTTC. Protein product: CASSSQRESNEQFF.

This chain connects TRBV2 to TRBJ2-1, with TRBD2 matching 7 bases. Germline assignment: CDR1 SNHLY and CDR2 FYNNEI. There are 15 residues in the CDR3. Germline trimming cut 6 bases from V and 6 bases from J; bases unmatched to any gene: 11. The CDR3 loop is CASRRSGIGSNEQFF. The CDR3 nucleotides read TGTGCCAGCAGAAGAAGCGGGATCGGGTCCAATGAGCAGTTCTTC. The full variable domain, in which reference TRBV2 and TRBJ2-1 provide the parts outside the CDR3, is EPEVTQTPSHQVTQMGQEVILRCVPISNHLYFYWYRQILGQKVEFLVSFYNNEISEKSEIFDDQFSVERPDGSNFTLKIRSTKLEDSAMYFCASRRSGIGSNEQFFGPGTRLTVL.

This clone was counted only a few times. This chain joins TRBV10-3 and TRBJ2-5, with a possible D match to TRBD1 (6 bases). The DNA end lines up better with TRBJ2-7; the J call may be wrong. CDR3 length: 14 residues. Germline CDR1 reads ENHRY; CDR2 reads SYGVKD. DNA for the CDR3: TGTGCCATCGCCGAGGGGACATTTCCTTACGAGCAGTACTTC. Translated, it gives CAIAEGTFPYEQYF.

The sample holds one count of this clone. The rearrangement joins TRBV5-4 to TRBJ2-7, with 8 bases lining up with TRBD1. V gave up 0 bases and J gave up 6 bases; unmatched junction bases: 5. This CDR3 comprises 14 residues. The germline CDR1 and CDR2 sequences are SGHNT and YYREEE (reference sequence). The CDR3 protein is CASSLVQGAVEQYF. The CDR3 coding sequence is TGTGCCAGCAGCTTGGTGCAGGGGGCGGTCGAGCAGTACTTC. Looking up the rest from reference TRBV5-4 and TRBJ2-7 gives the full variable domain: ETGVTQSPTHLIKTRGQQVTLRCSSQSGHNTVSWYQQALGQGPQFIFQYYREEENGRGNFPPRFSGLQFPNYSSELNVNALELDDSALYLCASSLVQGAVEQYFGPGTRLTVT.

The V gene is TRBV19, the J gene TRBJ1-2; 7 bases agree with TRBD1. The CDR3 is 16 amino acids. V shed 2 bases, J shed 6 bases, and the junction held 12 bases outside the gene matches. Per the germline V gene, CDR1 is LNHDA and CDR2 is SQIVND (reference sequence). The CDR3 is CASSIFGEDRLNGYTF. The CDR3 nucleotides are TGTGCCAGTAGTATATTCGGGGAGGACAGGCTAAATGGCTACACCTTC.

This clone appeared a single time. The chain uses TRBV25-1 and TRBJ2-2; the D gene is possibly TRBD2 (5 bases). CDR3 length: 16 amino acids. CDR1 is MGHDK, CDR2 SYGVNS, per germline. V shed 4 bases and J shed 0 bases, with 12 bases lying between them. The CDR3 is CASSALVAPNTGELFF. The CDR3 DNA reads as TGTGCCAGCAGTGCCCTTGTAGCGCCGAACACCGGGGAGCTGTTTTTT.